The 31 T cell receptor beta chains listed next were all sequenced from one sample in a study of T cell responses to AZD1222 COVID-19 vaccine. Measured with immunoSEQ multiplex PCR; TCRdb has only the in-frame clones, and not every one. The repertoire holds hundreds of thousands of clones, with 93% as singletons. Material: peripheral blood, obtained on day 0 of MenACWY control vaccination. These TCRs come from an adult in good health.

The chain recombines TRBV21-1 with TRBJ2-1; TRBD2 is taken as the D call from the table, unchecked against the DNA. TRBV21-1 is annotated as a pseudogene. This CDR3 has 18 residues. The CDR3 sequence is CASSKALAGGFPHNEQFF. For the CDR3, the DNA is TGTGCCAGCAGCAAAGCCTTAGCGGGGGGGTTCCCCCACAATGAGCAGTTCTTC.

This sequence joins TRBV4-2 and TRBJ1-3; D is ambiguous. The CDR3 runs to 16 residues. V lost 0 bases and J lost 0, with 9 bases in between. Per germline, CDR1 LGHNA and CDR2 YNFKEQ. The CDR3 nucleotides are TGTGCCAGCAGCCAAGATATTCAATACTCTGGAAACACCATATATTTT. It yields the protein CASSQDIQYSGNTIYF.

This chain joins TRBV5-1 and TRBJ1-6, with unresolved D. Trimming pared 2 bases from V and 7 bases from J, leaving 10 bases between. The length of the CDR3 is 14 residues. Germline CDR1 and CDR2: SGHRS and YFSETQ. Here the CDR3 reads CASSLRTVNSPLHF. The CDR3 DNA sequence: TGCGCCAGCAGCTTAAGGACGGTCAATTCACCCCTCCACTTT.

The V call is TRBV9, the J call TRBJ2-1; D remains ambiguous. The CDR3 is made up of 15 amino acids. In germline, CDR1 is SGDLS, CDR2 YYNGEE. Trimming shortened V by 1 base and J by 0 bases, and 8 bases separated the two germline ends. DNA for the CDR3: TGTGCCAGCAGCGTAACCGGAAACTCCTACAATGAGCAGTTCTTC. This translates into CASSVTGNSYNEQFF.

The chain is built from TRBV7-2 and TRBJ1-1, with no clear D. CDR3 length equals 14 residues. CDR1 is SGHTA, CDR2 FQGNSA, per germline. The V end lost 3 bases, the J end lost 1 base, and 9 bases lay between the germline ends. The CDR3 spells CASSFGQKNTEAFF. In DNA, the CDR3 is TGTGCCAGCAGCTTTGGGCAGAAGAACACTGAAGCTTTCTTT.

This sequence joins TRBV27 and TRBJ2-3; 8 bases agree with TRBD1. CDR3 length equals 15 residues. The J segment lost 0 bases and the V segment lost 8 bases, leaving 7 bases of the junction unmatched. Germline CDR1 is MNHEY and CDR2 is SMNVEV (reference sequence). CDR3 in DNA: TGTGCCAGCGCGCCGGGACAGGTGAGCACAGATACGCAGTATTTT. Translation gives CASAPGQVSTDTQYF.

This chain links TRBV2 with TRBJ1-6, with D tentatively TRBD1 (5 bases). The CDR3 runs 14 residues. Germline V CDR1 and CDR2: SNHLY, FYNNEI. Trimming removed 9 bases at V and 5 bases at J, with 14 bases between. As DNA, the CDR3 is TGTGCCAGACGACGGGACGGTGATAATTCACCCCTCCACTTT. Amino acids: CARRRDGDNSPLHF.

This chain uses TRBV18 with TRBJ1-4, with D possibly matching TRBD1 (5 bases). Per the germline V gene, CDR1 is KGHSH and CDR2 is LQKENI. The CDR3 has 14 amino acids. V was trimmed by 2 bases and J by 8 bases, leaving 12 bases between them. Here the CDR3 DNA reads TGTGCCAGCTCACCAAGCAAGGGGTGGGAAAAACTGTTTTTT. Its translation is CASSPSKGWEKLFF.

This clone has just a few counts. The gene calls are TRBV2 and TRBJ2-5; D is undetermined. The ends were cut back, 5 bases at V and 1 base at J, with 11 bases in the middle. Germline V gene data show CDR1 as SNHLY and CDR2 as FYNNEI. The length of the CDR3 is 14 residues. CDR3 in amino acids: CASSLPGSQETQYF. The CDR3 nucleotides read TGTGCCAGCAGTCTTCCCGGGTCCCAAGAGACCCAGTACTTC.

The V gene is TRBV2, the J gene TRBJ1-4; TRBD1 matches 9 bases. V trimming: 11 bases; J trimming: 5 bases; junction bases outside the gene matches: 3. CDR1 SNHLY and CDR2 FYNNEI come from the germline V gene. The length of the CDR3 is 12 residues. CDR3 sequence reads: CAAQGANEKLFF. The CDR3 DNA reads as TGTGCCGCACAGGGGGCAAATGAAAAACTGTTTTTT.

This chain uses TRBV5-1 with TRBJ1-2; weak D call: TRBD1 (6 bases). V lost 4 bases to trimming and J lost 8 bases, with 18 bases between them. Germline CDR1 is SGHRS and CDR2 is YFSETQ. The CDR3 contains 14 residues. CDR3 residues: CASSPVRGATGYTF. The CDR3 coding sequence is TGCGCCAGCAGCCCGGTGAGGGGGGCGACGGGCTACACCTTC.

This clone has a handful of counts. CDR3 bases: TGTGCCACCAGCAGACCCTCGACGGCAAGCTCCTACGAGCAGTACTTC. It yields the protein CATSRPSTASSYEQYF. The chain couples TRBV15 to TRBJ2-7; D unclear. CDR3 size: 16 residues. Trimming took 2 bases from V and 0 from J, leaving 14 bases between them. Germline CDR1 LNHNV, CDR2 YYDKDF (reference sequence). Looking up the rest from reference TRBV15 and TRBJ2-7 gives the full variable domain: DAMVIQNPRYQVTQFGKPVTLSCSQTLNHNVMYWYQQKSSQAPKLLFHYYDKDFNNEADTPDNFQSRRPNTSFCFLDIRSPGLGDTAMYLCATSRPSTASSYEQYFGPGTRLTVT.

V gene TRBV7-2 combines with J gene TRBJ1-2; D is unclear. The length of the CDR3 is 14 residues. The V gene's germline CDR1 is SGHTA and CDR2 FQGNSA. V dropped 0 bases and J dropped 6 bases, with 11 bases sitting between them. CDR3 nucleotide sequence: TGTGCCAGCAGCTTAGCGGGCGGGGTCGATGGCTACACCTTC. This encodes CASSLAGGVDGYTF.

V usage is TRBV7-9 and J usage is TRBJ1-2; TRBD1 is a possible D gene (5 bases). V lost 5 bases, J lost 0 bases, and 10 bases lay in between. Germline-derived CDR1 and CDR2 are SEHNR and FQNEAQ (reference sequence). The CDR3 runs to 14 residues. The chain's CDR3 is CASSTTGPNYGYTF. Written as DNA, the CDR3 is TGTGCCAGCAGCACCACAGGCCCTAACTATGGCTACACCTTC.

The chain joins TRBV19 to TRBJ2-2; TRBD1 matches 7 bases. The V and J ends lost 5 bases and 4 bases, in that order; junction bases with no gene match: 13. The V gene's germline CDR1 is LNHDA and CDR2 SQIVND (reference sequence). This CDR3 spans 17 amino acids. In DNA form, the CDR3 reads TGTGCCAGTAGTCCAGACCCCACAGGGGTGTCCACCGGGGAGCTGTTTTTT. Amino acid sequence: CASSPDPTGVSTGELFF.

This chain links TRBV3-1 (or the pseudogene TRBV3-2) with TRBJ1-5; a weak D match, TRBD1 (6 bases). CDR1 is LGHDT, CDR2 YNNKEL, per germline (reference sequence). V was trimmed by 1 base and J by 7 bases, leaving 11 bases between them. The length of the CDR3 is 14 residues. CDR3 sequence: CASSQALGGQPQHF. CDR3 nucleotides: TGTGCCAGCAGCCAAGCTTTGGGGGGCCAGCCCCAGCATTTT.

The chain employs TRBV7-9 and TRBJ2-5, with no clear D. V gave up 2 bases and J gave up 5 bases, with 9 bases separating them. This CDR3 has 13 residues. Germline V lookup: CDR1 SEHNR, CDR2 FQNEAQ (reference sequence). The CDR3 nucleotides read TGTGCCAGCAGCTTATCCATCGATGAGACCCAGTACTTC. Translating it yields CASSLSIDETQYF.

V usage is TRBV19 and J usage is TRBJ1-2; D ambiguous. Germline CDR1 and CDR2: LNHDA and SQIVND (reference sequence). This CDR3 region has 14 residues. V was cut by 5 bases and J by 5 bases, with 15 bases left in between. The CDR3: CASSAIGKGYGYTF. The CDR3 bases are TGTGCCAGTAGTGCAATAGGGAAGGGATATGGCTACACCTTC.

The CDR3 reads CASEDRGNNEQFF. The CDR3 DNA is TGTGCCAGTGAAGACAGGGGGAACAATGAGCAGTTCTTC. This sequence joins TRBV28 and TRBJ2-1; 9 bases align to TRBD1. The germline gives CDR1 MDHEN, CDR2 SYDVKM. Trimming cost V 9 bases and J 5 bases; bases outside gene matches: 5. The length of the CDR3 is 13 residues.

This chain links TRBV6-1 with TRBJ1-3, with D possibly being TRBD1 (6 bases). Between the trimmed V and J ends, which lost 4 bases and 0 bases, there was a span of 13 bases. This CDR3 contains 16 residues. Germline V CDR1 and CDR2: MNHNS, SASEGT. CDR3 in amino acids: CASSVSGTSSGNTIYF. The CDR3, as DNA: TGTGCCAGCAGTGTTTCCGGGACAAGCTCTGGAAACACCATATATTTT.

The chain links TRBV19 to TRBJ2-7; 7 bases agree with TRBD2. In germline, CDR1 is LNHDA, CDR2 SQIVND (reference sequence). This CDR3 spans 13 amino acids. The ends lost 1 base at V and 4 bases at J; junction bases unmatched: 1. As DNA, the CDR3 is TGTGCCAGTAGTATAGTCGGGGGGTACGAGCAGTACTTC. Protein: CASSIVGGYEQYF.

The rearrangement links TRBV30 to TRBJ1-2, with 11 bases matching TRBD1. V gave up 0 bases and J gave up 8 bases; unmatched junction bases: 8. The CDR3 has 15 amino acids. In germline, CDR1 is GTSNPN, CDR2 SVGIG (reference sequence). The CDR3, as DNA: TGTGCCTGGAGTGTAGGGACAGGGGGAGTGAAGGGCTACACCTTC. The encoded protein is CAWSVGTGGVKGYTF. The whole variable domain, remainder taken from reference TRBV30 and TRBJ1-2, is SQTIHQWPATLVQPVGSPLSLECTVEGTSNPNLYWYRQAAGRGLQLLFYSVGIGQISSEVPQNLSASRPQDRQFILSSKKLLLSDSGFYLCAWSVGTGGVKGYTFGSGTRLTVV.

This clone was found a few times. The chain joins TRBV11-3 to TRBJ2-2; the D call may be TRBD1 or TRBD2 (6 bases each). Germline V gene lookup returns CDR1 SGHNT and CDR2 YENEEA. The CDR3 is made up of 15 amino acids. The V end lost 2 bases, the J end lost 3 bases, and 10 bases lay between the germline ends. Here the CDR3 DNA reads TGTGCCAGCAGCTTATCGGGGGCGCACACCGGGGAGCTGTTTTTT. It is translated as CASSLSGAHTGELFF.

V and J are TRBV11-1 and TRBJ1-2; TRBD1 aligns across 7 bases. Germline assignment: CDR1 SGHAT and CDR2 FQDESV (reference sequence). Germline trimming cut 5 bases from V and 0 bases from J; bases unmatched to any gene: 3. This CDR3 has 14 residues. The chain's CDR3 is CASSRDSANYGYTF. The CDR3 DNA is TGTGCCAGCAGCCGGGACAGCGCTAACTATGGCTACACCTTC.

The rearrangement uses TRBV5-1 and TRBJ1-1; D uncertain. Germline V gene data show CDR1 as SGHRS and CDR2 as YFSETQ. V gave up 1 base and J gave up 5 bases, with 9 bases separating them. This CDR3 has 13 amino acids. CDR3 nucleotides: TGCGCCAGCAGCTTGTTGACCCAGACTGAAGCTTTCTTT. Encoded protein: CASSLLTQTEAFF.

The gene calls are TRBV5-1 and TRBJ1-1; tentatively, D is TRBD1 (5 bases). Trimming took off 5 bases at V and 0 bases at J, with 17 bases between the two ends. Germline V gene sequence: CDR1 SGHRS, CDR2 YFSETQ. This CDR3 region has 16 residues. The chain's CDR3 is CASSGTLGPMNTEAFF. As DNA, the CDR3 is TGCGCCAGCAGTGGGACCCTGGGGCCCATGAACACTGAAGCTTTCTTT.

The V and J genes are TRBV3-1 (or the pseudogene TRBV3-2) and TRBJ1-3, with D perhaps TRBD1 (5 bases). V was clipped by 0 bases and J by 4 bases, with 7 bases between them. The CDR3 contains 14 residues. Germline V lookup: CDR1 LGHDT, CDR2 YNNKEL (reference sequence). The CDR3 loop reads CASSQDQGGNTIYF. CDR3 DNA: TGTGCCAGCAGCCAAGACCAGGGAGGAAACACCATATATTTT.

The chain couples TRBV27 to TRBJ1-4, with D possibly being TRBD1 (5 bases). The V gene's germline CDR1 is MNHEY and CDR2 SMNVEV (reference sequence). This CDR3 comprises 15 residues. Trimming stripped 4 bases from V and 0 bases from J, with 9 bases between. In nucleotides, the CDR3 is TGTGCCAGCAGTTCTCAGGGCGCAACTAATGAAAAACTGTTTTTT. This encodes CASSSQGATNEKLFF.

In this sample, this clone turned up once. The chain carries TRBV2 and TRBJ2-1; perhaps TRBD2 as D (5 bases). Germline loops: CDR1 SNHLY, CDR2 FYNNEI. V gave up 1 base and J gave up 12 bases, with 19 bases separating them. The CDR3 is made up of 15 amino acids. This CDR3 reads CASSEDSALTGRQFF. The CDR3 DNA reads as TGTGCCAGCAGTGAAGACAGCGCCCTAACGGGAAGGCAGTTCTTC.

The chain is built from TRBV2 and TRBJ1-1; no definite D call. Germline V gene lookup returns CDR1 SNHLY and CDR2 FYNNEI. This CDR3 is 15 amino acids long. V lost 5 bases to trimming and J lost 1 base, with 14 bases between them. The CDR3 loop reads CASSTNGLENTEAFF. CDR3 DNA: TGTGCCAGCAGTACCAACGGGTTGGAGAACACTGAAGCTTTCTTT.

The V call is TRBV6-2 or TRBV6-3, the J call TRBJ1-2; 7 positions match TRBD1. Losses at the gene ends were 4 bases for V and 6 bases for J; bases not matched to a gene: 11. The length of the CDR3 is 15 residues. Germline V gene sequence: CDR1 MNHEY, CDR2 SVGEGT. In nucleotides, the CDR3 is TGTGCCAGCAGTTCACTGGACAGGTCGGAGGATGGCTACACCTTC. Translating it yields CASSSLDRSEDGYTF.